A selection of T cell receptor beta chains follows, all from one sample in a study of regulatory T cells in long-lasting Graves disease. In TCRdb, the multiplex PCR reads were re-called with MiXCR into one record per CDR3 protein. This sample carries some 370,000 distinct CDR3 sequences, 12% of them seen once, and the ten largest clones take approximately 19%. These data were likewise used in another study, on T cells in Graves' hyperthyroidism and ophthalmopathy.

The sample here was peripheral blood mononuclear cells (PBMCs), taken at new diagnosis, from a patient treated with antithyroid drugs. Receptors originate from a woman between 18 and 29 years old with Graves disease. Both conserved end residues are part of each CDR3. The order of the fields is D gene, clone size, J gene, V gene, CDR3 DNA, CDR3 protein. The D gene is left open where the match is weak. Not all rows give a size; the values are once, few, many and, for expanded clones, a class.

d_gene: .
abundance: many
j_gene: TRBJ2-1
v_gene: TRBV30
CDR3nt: TGTGCCTGGAGTCCCCGAGGGCCTAACAATGAGCAGTTCTTC
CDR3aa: CAWSPRGPNNEQFF

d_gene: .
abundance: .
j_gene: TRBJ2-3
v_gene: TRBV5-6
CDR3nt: TGTGCCAGCAGCTTGGTTGGGGGCTCAGCCACAGATACGCAGTATTTT
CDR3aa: CASSLVGGSATDTQYF

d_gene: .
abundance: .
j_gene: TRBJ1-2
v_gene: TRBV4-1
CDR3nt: TGCGCCAGCAGCCAAGCCTCTGGGTGGGGGGCCCCCCCATATGGCTACACCTTC
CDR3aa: CASSQASGWGAPPYGYTF

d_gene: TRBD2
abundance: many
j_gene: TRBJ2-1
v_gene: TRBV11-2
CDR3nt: TGTGCCAGCAGCTTAGGCTATAACCCCCTGGGGGGGATAGGACTAGCGGGCTCCTACAATGAGCAGTTCTTC
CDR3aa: CASSLGYNPLGGIGLAGSYNEQFF

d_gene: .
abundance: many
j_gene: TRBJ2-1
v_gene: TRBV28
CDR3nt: TGTGCCAGCAGTTTTCAACGGGTCTCCAATGAGCAGTTCTTC
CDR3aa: CASSFQRVSNEQFF

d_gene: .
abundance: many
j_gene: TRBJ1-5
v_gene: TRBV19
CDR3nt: TGTGCCAGTAGCGGACAGTATCGCAATCAGCCCCAGCATTTT
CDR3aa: CASSGQYRNQPQHF

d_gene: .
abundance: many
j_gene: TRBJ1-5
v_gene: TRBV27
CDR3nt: TGTGCCAGCAGTTCCTATTTGGGGCACAATCAGCCCCAGCATTTT
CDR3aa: CASSSYLGHNQPQHF

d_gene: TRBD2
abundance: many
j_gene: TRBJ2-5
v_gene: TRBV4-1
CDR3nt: TGCGCCAGCAGCCTAGCGGGAGGGCCGGGGGAGACCCAGTACTTC
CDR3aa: CASSLAGGPGETQYF

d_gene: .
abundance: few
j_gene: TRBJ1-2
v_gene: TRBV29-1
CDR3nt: TGCAGCGCCACCCAAACACCGGTGGTATGGGACCGTCTTTCCCCTAACTATGGCTACACCTTC
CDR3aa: CSATQTPVVWDRLSPNYGYTF

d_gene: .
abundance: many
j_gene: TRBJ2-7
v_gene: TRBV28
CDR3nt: TGTGCCAGCAGTTTGAGGGGACTCAATTACGAGCAGTACTTC
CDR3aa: CASSLRGLNYEQYF

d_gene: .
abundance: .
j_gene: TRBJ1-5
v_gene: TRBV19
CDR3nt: TGTGCCAGTAGTATTGGGTATCAGCCCCAGCATTTT
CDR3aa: CASSIGYQPQHF

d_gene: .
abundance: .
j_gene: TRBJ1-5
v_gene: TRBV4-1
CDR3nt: TGCGCCAGCAGCCAAGAAGAGACGGGGGGGAGCCAGCCCCAGCATTTT
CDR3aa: CASSQEETGGSQPQHF

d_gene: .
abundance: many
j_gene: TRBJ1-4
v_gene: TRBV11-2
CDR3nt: TGTGCCAGCAGCTTAGATGCGGAGTCAACTAATGAAAAACTGTTTTTT
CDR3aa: CASSLDAESTNEKLFF

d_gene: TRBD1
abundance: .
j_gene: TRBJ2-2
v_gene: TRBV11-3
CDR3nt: TGTGCCAGCAGCCTCGGACAGGGTGAGGTCGGGGAGCTGTTTTTT
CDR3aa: CASSLGQGEVGELFF

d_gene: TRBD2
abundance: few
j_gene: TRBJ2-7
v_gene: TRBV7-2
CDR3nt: TGTGCCAGCAGCTCCTACAACCCAGATATAACTAGCGGGGGGGCCATGGAGTACGAGCAGTACTTC
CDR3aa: CASSSYNPDITSGGAMEYEQYF

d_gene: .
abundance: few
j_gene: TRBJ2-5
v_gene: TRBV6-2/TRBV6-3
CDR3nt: TGTGCCAGCAGTTACGGCTACCAAGAGACCCAGTACTTC
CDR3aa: CASSYGYQETQYF

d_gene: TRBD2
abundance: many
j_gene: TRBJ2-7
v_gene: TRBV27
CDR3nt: TGTGCCAGCAGTCGACTAGCGGGAGGGCCCTACGAGCAGTACTTC
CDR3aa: CASSRLAGGPYEQYF

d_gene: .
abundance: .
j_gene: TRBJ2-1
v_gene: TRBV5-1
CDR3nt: TGCGCCAGCAGCTTTTTCTTTCGAGGTAGCAATGAGCAGTTCTTC
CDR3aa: CASSFFFRGSNEQFF

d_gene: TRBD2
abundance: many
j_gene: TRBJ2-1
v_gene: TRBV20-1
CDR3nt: TGCAGTGCTAGTGAACCGGGACTAGCGGGTCCGAACAATGAGCAGTTCTTC
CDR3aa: CSASEPGLAGPNNEQFF

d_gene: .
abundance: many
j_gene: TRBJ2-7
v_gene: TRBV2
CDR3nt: TGTGCCAGCAGTGCAGTGGGGGGTCTGGACGAGCAGTACTTC
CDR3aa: CASSAVGGLDEQYF

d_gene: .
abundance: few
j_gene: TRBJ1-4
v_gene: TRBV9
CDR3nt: TGTGCCAGCAGCGTAAAGGAGGGCCCTAATGAAAAACTGTTTTTT
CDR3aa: CASSVKEGPNEKLFF

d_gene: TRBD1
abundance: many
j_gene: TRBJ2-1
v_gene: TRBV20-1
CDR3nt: TGCAGTGCTAGAGTGGGGACAGGGTACGGTGAGCAGTTCTTC
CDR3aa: CSARVGTGYGEQFF

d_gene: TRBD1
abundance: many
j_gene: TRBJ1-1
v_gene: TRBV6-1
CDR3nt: TGTGCCAGCTGGGACAGGGGATTGAGGACTGAAGCTTTCTTT
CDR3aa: CASWDRGLRTEAFF

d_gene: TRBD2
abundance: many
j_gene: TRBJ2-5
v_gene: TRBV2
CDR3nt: TGTGCCAGCAACGGGAGGAGCCAAGAGACCCAGTACTTC
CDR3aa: CASNGRSQETQYF

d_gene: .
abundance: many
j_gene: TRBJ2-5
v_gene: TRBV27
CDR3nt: TGTGCCAGCAGCCGGACGGAAACCGGGGCCCAGTACTTC
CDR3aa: CASSRTETGAQYF

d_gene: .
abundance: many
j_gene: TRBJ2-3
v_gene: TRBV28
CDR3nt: TGTGCCAGCAGCCTTGACGGGAGAGGAGATACGCAGTATTTT
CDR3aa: CASSLDGRGDTQYF

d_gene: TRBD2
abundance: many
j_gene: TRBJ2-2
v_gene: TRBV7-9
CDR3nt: TGTGCCAGCAGCCCCCCCGCCGAACTAGCGGGAAACACCGGGGAGCTGTTTTTT
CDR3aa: CASSPPAELAGNTGELFF

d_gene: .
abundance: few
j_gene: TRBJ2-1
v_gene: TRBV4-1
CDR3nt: TGCGCCAGCAGCCAAGGAAAGGGCAATGAGCAGTTCTTC
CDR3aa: CASSQGKGNEQFF

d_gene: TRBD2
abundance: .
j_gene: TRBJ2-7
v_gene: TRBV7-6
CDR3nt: TGTGCCAGCAGCTTCGGGACTAGCGGGATCTCCTACGAGCAGTACTTC
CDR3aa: CASSFGTSGISYEQYF

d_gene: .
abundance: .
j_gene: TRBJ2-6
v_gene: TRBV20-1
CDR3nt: TGCAGTGCTAGGACTCTGAGAGGGGCCAACGTCCTGACTTTC
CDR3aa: CSARTLRGANVLTF

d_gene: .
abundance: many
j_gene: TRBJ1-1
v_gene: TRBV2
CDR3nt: TGTGCCAGCAGTGAGTGGTCCCCCGGCACTGAAGCTTTCTTT
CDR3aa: CASSEWSPGTEAFF

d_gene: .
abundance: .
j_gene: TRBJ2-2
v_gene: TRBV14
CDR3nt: TGTGCCAGCAGCCTGGGACATTTGAACACCGGGGAGCTGTTTTTT
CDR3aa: CASSLGHLNTGELFF

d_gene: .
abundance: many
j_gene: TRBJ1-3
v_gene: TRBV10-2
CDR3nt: TGCGCCAGCAGTGTTGAGCGTACTGGAAACACCATATATTTT
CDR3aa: CASSVERTGNTIYF

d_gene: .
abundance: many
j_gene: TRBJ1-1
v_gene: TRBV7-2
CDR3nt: TGTGCCAGCAGCCATGACGGGAAATCCATGAACACTGAAGCTTTCTTT
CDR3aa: CASSHDGKSMNTEAFF

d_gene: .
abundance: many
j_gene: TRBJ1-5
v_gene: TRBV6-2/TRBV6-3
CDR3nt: TGTGCCAGCACCCATTCCTGGACCTCTCAGGGGAGCAATCAGCCCCAGCATTTT
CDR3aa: CASTHSWTSQGSNQPQHF

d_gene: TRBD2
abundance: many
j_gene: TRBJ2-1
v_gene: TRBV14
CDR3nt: TGCGCCAGCAGCCAAGATTTAGCGGGAGTCTCCTACAATGAGCAGTTCTTC
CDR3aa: CASSQDLAGVSYNEQFF

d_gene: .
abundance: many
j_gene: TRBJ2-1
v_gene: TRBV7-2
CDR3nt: TGTGCCAGCAGCTTAGTAGGGGATGGGGACAATGAGCAGTTCTTC
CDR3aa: CASSLVGDGDNEQFF

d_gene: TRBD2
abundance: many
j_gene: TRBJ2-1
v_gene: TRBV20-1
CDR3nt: TGCAGTGCTAGTCGAGCGGGGGGGCCCGTTGAGCAGTTCTTC
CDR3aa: CSASRAGGPVEQFF

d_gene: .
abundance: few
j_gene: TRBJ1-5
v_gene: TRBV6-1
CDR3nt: TGTGCCAGCAGCTGGGGATCCGGGCTGGGGAATCAGCCCCAGCATTTT
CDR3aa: CASSWGSGLGNQPQHF

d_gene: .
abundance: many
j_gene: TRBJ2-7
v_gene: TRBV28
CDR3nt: TGTGCCAGCAGTCCCCTGGGGCCTTACGAGCAGTACTTC
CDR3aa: CASSPLGPYEQYF

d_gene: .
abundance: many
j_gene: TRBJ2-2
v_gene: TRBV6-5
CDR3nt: TGTGCCAGCAGTTACAGTCGGTGGATGTCCGGGGAGCTGTTTTTT
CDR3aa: CASSYSRWMSGELFF

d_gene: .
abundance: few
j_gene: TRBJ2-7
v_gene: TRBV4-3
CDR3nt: TGCGCCAGCAGCCAAGAAATAGGCCGACGGGGGTCCTACGAGCAGTACTTC
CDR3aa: CASSQEIGRRGSYEQYF

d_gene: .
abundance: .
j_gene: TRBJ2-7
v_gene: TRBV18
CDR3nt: TGTGACAGCTCACCAGGCGTCCGTACCTACGAGCAGTACTTC
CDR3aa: CDSSPGVRTYEQYF

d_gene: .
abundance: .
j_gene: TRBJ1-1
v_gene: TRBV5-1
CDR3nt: TGCGCCAGCAGTCCCAGGATTGGGGGCACTGAAGCTTTCTTT
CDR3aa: CASSPRIGGTEAFF

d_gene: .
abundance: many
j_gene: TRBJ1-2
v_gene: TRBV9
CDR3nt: TGTGCCAGCAGCCCCAGGCAGACAACCAATGGCTACACCTTC
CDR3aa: CASSPRQTTNGYTF

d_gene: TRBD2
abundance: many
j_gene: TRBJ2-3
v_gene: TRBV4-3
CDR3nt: TGCGCCAGCAGCCCACTAGCGGCGGGGGGCACAGATACGCAGTATTTT
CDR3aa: CASSPLAAGGTDTQYF

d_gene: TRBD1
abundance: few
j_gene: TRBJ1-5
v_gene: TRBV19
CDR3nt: TGTGCCAGTAGTAGACGGGACAGGGAGAGCAATCAGCCCCAGCATTTT
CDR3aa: CASSRRDRESNQPQHF

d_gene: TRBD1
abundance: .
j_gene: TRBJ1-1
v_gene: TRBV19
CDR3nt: TGTGCCAGTAGTACAGGGGGCTACACTGAAGCTTTCTTT
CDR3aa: CASSTGGYTEAFF

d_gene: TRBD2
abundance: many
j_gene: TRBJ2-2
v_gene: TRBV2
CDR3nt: TGTGCCAGCAGCGGGACTAGCGGGAGCGGCACCGGGGAGCTGTTTTTT
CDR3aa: CASSGTSGSGTGELFF

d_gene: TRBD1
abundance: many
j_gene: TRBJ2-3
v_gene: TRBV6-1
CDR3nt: TGTGCCAGCACGGACGGGACAGGGTGGACAGATACGCAGTATTTT
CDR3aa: CASTDGTGWTDTQYF

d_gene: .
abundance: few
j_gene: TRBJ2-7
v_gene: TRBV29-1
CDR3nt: TGCAGCGTTGAAGATCCGGGCTACGAGCAGTACTTC
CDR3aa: CSVEDPGYEQYF

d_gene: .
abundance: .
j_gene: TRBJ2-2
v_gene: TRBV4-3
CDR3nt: TGCGCCAGCAGCCAAGATCTCATGCGGGGTAGCACCGGGGAGCTGTTTTTT
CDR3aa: CASSQDLMRGSTGELFF

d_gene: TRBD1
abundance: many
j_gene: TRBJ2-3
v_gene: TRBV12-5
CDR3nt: TGTGCTAGTGGTTTGGGACCTGGGACAGCAGCTAGCACAGATACGCAGTATTTT
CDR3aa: CASGLGPGTAASTDTQYF

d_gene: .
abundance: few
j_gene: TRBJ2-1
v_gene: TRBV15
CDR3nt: TGTGCCACCAGCAGAGATAGGTACAATGAGCAGTTCTTC
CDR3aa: CATSRDRYNEQFF

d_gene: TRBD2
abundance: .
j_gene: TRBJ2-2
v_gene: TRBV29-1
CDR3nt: TGCAGCGTTGGACTAGCGGGCACCGGGGAGCTGTTTTTT
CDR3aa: CSVGLAGTGELFF